This T cell receptor (beta chain) originates from a study of PD-1 blockade in classical Hodgkin lymphoma. As concerns this clone: Its specificity is unknown.

Study-wide results and limits: The authors excluded patients who started nivolumab under 1 year after ASCT.

The trim removed 3 bases at V and 9 bases at J, leaving 7 bases unmatched. Germline CDR1 reads SGHAT; CDR2 reads FQNNGV. The CDR3 has 15 residues. Exposure to brentuximab vedotin varied, and each patient had relapsed following autologous stem cell transplantation. The data were produced by immunoSEQ multiplex PCR, yet TCRdb's version contains in-frame clones alone and is incomplete. The sample holds 130,000 to 150,000 clones, about 81% seen once. Sequencing used peripheral blood mononuclear cells (PBMCs), obtained before the second cycle of nivolumab. The clonotype was recovered from a human donor with classical Hodgkin lymphoma. The chain joins TRBV11-2 to TRBJ2-6, with 8 bases matching TRBD1. The CDR3 reads CASSLDRVPVNVLTF. Written as DNA, the CDR3 is TGTGCCAGCAGCTTGGACAGGGTTCCGGTCAACGTCCTGACTTTC.